The clone carrying this T cell receptor beta chain has at least ten counts. The record originates from a study of T cells in Graves' hyperthyroidism and ophthalmopathy. Amplified TCR beta CDR3 regions came from RNA transcripts. With the HTBI primer set, the TCR CDR3 went through a first round of RT-PCR. A single record per CDR3 protein comes from TCRdb applying MiXCR to the multiplex PCR reads. The table shows some 620,000 distinct CDR3 sequences, with 15% to 20% occurring only once. The germline V and J ends were trimmed by 6 bases and 0 bases, with 7 bases remaining between them. Germline V lookup: CDR1 KGHDR, CDR2 SFDVKD. The CDR3 spans 14 residues.

Sequencing was done on a sample of blood. The TCR comes from a young woman with Graves' hyperthyroidism. The chain is built from TRBV24-1 and TRBJ2-2, with D perhaps being TRBD1 or TRBD2 (5 bases each). The CDR3 is CATSRGANTGELFF. The CDR3 coding sequence is TGTGCCACCAGTAGGGGAGCGAACACCGGGGAGCTGTTTTTT.